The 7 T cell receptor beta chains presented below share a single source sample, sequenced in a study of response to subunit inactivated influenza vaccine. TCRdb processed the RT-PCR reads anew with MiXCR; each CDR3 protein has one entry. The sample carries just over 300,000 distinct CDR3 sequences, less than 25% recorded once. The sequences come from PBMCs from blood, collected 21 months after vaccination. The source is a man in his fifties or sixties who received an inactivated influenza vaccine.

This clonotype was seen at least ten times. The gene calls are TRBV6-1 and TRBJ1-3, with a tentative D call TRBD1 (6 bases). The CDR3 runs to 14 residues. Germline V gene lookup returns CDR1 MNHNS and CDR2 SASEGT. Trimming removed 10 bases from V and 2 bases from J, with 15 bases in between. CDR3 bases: TGTGCCACCTCGTGGGGGCCGACTGGAAACACCATATATTTT. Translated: CATSWGPTGNTIYF.

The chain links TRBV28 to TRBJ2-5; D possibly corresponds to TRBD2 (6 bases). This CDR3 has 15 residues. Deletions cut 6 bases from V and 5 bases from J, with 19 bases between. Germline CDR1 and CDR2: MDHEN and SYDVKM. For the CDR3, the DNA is TGTGCCAGCAGCCAACCCCCCGGGAGTGGTGAGACCCAGTACTTC. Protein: CASSQPPGSGETQYF.

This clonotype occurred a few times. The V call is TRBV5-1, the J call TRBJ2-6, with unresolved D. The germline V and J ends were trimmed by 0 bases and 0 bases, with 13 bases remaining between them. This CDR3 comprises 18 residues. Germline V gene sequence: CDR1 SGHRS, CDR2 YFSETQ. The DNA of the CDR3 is TGCGCCAGCAGCTTGGTCTCACAGTTGACCTCTGGGGCCAACGTCCTGACTTTC. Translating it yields CASSLVSQLTSGANVLTF.

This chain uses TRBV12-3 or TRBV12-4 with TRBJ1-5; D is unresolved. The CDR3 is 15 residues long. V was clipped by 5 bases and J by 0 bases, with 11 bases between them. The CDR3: CASSLSRSSNQPQHF. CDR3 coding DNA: TGTGCCAGCAGTCTAAGTAGGTCTAGCAATCAGCCCCAGCATTTT.

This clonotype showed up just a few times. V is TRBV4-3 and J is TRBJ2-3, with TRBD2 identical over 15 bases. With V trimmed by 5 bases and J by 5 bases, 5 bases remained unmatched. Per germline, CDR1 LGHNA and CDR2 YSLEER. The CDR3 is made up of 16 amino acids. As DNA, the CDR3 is TGCGCCAGCAGCTGGACTAGCGGGGGGGCGGTAGATACGCAGTATTTT. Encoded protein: CASSWTSGGAVDTQYF.

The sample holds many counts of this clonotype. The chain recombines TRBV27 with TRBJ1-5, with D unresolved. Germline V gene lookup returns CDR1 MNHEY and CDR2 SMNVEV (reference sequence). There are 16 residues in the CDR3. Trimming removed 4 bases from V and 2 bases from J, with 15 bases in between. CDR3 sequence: CASSSVAGRRNQPQHF. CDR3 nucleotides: TGTGCCAGCAGTTCCGTTGCGGGGAGACGCAATCAGCCCCAGCATTTT.

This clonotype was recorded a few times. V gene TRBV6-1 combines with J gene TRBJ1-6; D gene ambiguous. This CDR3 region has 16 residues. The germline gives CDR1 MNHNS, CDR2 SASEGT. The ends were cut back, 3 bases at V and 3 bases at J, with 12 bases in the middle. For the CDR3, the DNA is TGTGCCAGCAGTGACGCGCTCGGGCTCTATAATTCACCCCTCCACTTT. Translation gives CASSDALGLYNSPLHF.